Given below is one TCR beta chain in context. Its antigen is unknown. This table comes from immunoSEQ multiplex PCR, and its TCRdb copy is limited to in-frame clones, with some not included. The sample shows approximately 30,000 clones, approximately 86% of them seen only once. The CDR3 loop spans 13 amino acids. CDR1 and CDR2 (germline): LGHNA, YNFKEQ. V shed 2 bases and J shed 9 bases, with 14 bases lying between them. The sample originates from a study of T cell responses to AZD1222 COVID-19 vaccine. General study results and limits: Samples come after the peak T cell response, not at day 14.

This receptor was taken from an adult in good health. The starting material was peripheral blood, obtained on day 0 of AZD1222 vaccination. The chain joins TRBV4-2 to TRBJ2-7, with D possibly TRBD2 on 6 matching bases. The CDR3 nucleotides are TGTGCCAGCAGCCAATTGACCTCTAGCGTGCAGTACTTC. Amino acid sequence: CASSQLTSSVQYF.